Included here is one TCR beta chain sequence, with context. What it binds is not known. Germline values: CDR1 MNHEY, CDR2 SMNVEV (reference sequence). The CDR3 runs to 13 residues. V lost 6 bases and J 6 bases, leaving 11 bases between the germline ends. Sequencing used immunoSEQ multiplex PCR; TCRdb keeps in-frame clones, though not all of them. This sample carries over 95,000 clones, about nine tenths of them seen once, and the ten largest clones take almost 6.5%. This sample was taken from a study of T cell responses to AZD1222 COVID-19 vaccine. Study-level results: When two AZD1222 doses had been given, Spike-specific TCR breadth and depth rose. Unmutated regions of variants are reportedly targeted by nearly half of spike-specific TCRs.

This clonotype was sampled from an adult who received the AZD1222 COVID-19 vaccine. The sequencing here drew on peripheral blood, taken 28 days after the second AZD1222 dose. The chain joins TRBV27 to TRBJ2-2, with D hard to call. CDR3 protein: CASRPLGSGELFF. DNA for the CDR3: TGTGCCAGCAGACCACTGGGCTCCGGGGAGCTGTTTTTT.